Shown below are 14 T cell receptor beta chains from a single sample sequenced in a study of T cells after somatic rescue of genetic block. The repertoire was sequenced with immunoSEQ multiplex PCR; TCRdb's copy has only in-frame clones and lacks some. This sample has approximately 110,000 clones, with just over 90% found just once. Sequenced input: peripheral blood mononuclear cells (PBMCs). These receptor sequences come from a woman aged 18-29 years.

This clone was seen only once. The rearrangement links TRBV7-3 to TRBJ2-1; a possible D gene is TRBD1 (6 bases). The germline V and J ends were trimmed by 5 bases and 0 bases, with 11 bases remaining between them. The CDR3 sequence is 15 residues long. CDR1 and CDR2 (germline): SGHTA, FQGTGA. Here the CDR3 reads CASSQRGSSYNEQFF. Written as DNA, the CDR3 is TGTGCCAGCAGCCAAAGGGGGAGCTCCTACAATGAGCAGTTCTTC.

The chain employs TRBV19 and TRBJ1-4, with 7 bases lining up with TRBD1. CDR3 size: 14 residues. The V and J ends lost 7 bases and 5 bases, in that order; junction bases with no gene match: 7. CDR1 and CDR2 (germline): LNHDA, SQIVND (reference sequence). CDR3 sequence reads: CASTFDRANEKLFF. CDR3 DNA sequence: TGTGCCAGTACCTTTGACAGGGCGAATGAAAAACTGTTTTTT.

The chain has TRBV29-1 and TRBJ2-2, with 16 positions matching TRBD2. Germline CDR1 and CDR2: SQVTM and ANQGSEA. This CDR3 spans 16 amino acids. With 4 bases clipped from V and 7 bases from J, the junction kept 6 bases outside the gene matches. The CDR3 protein is CSVGPGLAGGIGELFF. CDR3 sequence (DNA): TGCAGCGTTGGGCCGGGACTAGCGGGGGGGATCGGGGAGCTGTTTTTT.

The chain combines TRBV9 with TRBJ1-1; D gene unclear. Germline V CDR1 and CDR2: SGDLS, YYNGEE. Trimming shortened V by 5 bases and J by 1 base, and 9 bases separated the two germline ends. The CDR3 loop spans 13 amino acids. DNA of the CDR3: TGTGCCAGCAGTGAAGCGGAGAACACTGAAGCTTTCTTT. Translation gives CASSEAENTEAFF. The full variable domain, in which reference TRBV9 and TRBJ1-1 provide the parts outside the CDR3, is DSGVTQTPKHLITATGQRVTLRCSPRSGDLSVYWYQQSLDQGLQFLIQYYNGEERAKGNILERFSAQQFPDLHSELNLSSLELGDSALYFCASSEAENTEAFFGQGTRLTVV.

This clone showed up just once. The chain has TRBV19 and TRBJ2-7, with D possibly being TRBD1 (5 bases). The CDR3 has 14 residues. CDR1 and CDR2 from the germline V gene are LNHDA and SQIVND (reference sequence). Trimming shortened V by 8 bases and J by 0 bases, and 14 bases separated the two germline ends. The CDR3 region is CASGADLYSYEQYF. CDR3 nucleotide sequence: TGTGCCAGTGGGGCGGACCTGTACTCCTACGAGCAGTACTTC.

This sequence joins TRBV30 and TRBJ2-1; no clear D gene. With 2 bases removed from V and 5 bases from J, the gap between germline ends came to 4 bases. Per the germline V gene, CDR1 is GTSNPN and CDR2 is SVGIG (reference sequence). The CDR3 extends over 11 amino acids. CDR3 DNA sequence: TGTGCCTGGAGTAGGGACAATGAGCAGTTCTTC. Translation gives CAWSRDNEQFF.

The chain employs TRBV29-1 and TRBJ1-2; tentative D call: TRBD1 (5 bases). The CDR3 runs 12 residues. Germline V gene data show CDR1 as SQVTM and CDR2 as ANQGSEA. V was trimmed by 7 bases and J by 4 bases, leaving 13 bases between them. CDR3 sequence (DNA): TGCAGCGCGATGACAGAGACCTATGGCTACACCTTC. It yields the protein CSAMTETYGYTF.

As for this clone: The CDR3 ends on some other residue instead of the conserved phenylalanine or tryptophan, so this is likely a read error. Because the CDR3's place on the DNA is in doubt, the DNA is left out and the CDR3 is given as listed by TCRdb. The chain recombines TRBV23-1 with TRBJ2-7; the DNA was not used to check the table's D call, TRBD1. TRBV23-1 is known as an ORF, though its function is uncertain. The CDR3 is 11 amino acids in total, end residues counted. The CDR3 here is CASRPWGQNSI.

This clone is a singleton in its sample. The junction does not match germline at one end; this may be a read error. V is TRBV4-3 and J is TRBJ1-1; tentatively, D is TRBD1 (6 bases). From germline, CDR1 is LGHNA and CDR2 YSLEER. The CDR3 is made up of 15 amino acids. CDR3 in amino acids: CASSLAGGDPGEVFF. The CDR3 bases are TGCGCCAGCAGTCTCGCGGGGGGCGATCCAGGGGAAGTTTTCTTT.

The chain employs TRBV7-8 and TRBJ2-7; D gene ambiguous. The V end lost 5 bases, the J end lost 2 bases, and 7 bases lay between the germline ends. CDR1 and CDR2 (germline): SGHVS, FQNEAQ. This CDR3 has 12 amino acids. Here the CDR3 reads CASSRGPYEQYF. The DNA of the CDR3 is TGTGCCAGCAGCCGCGGCCCCTACGAGCAGTACTTC.

The rearrangement uses TRBV29-1 and TRBJ1-1; 7 bases are shared with TRBD1. Germline loops: CDR1 SQVTM, CDR2 ANQGSEA. This CDR3 is 14 amino acids long. The V and J ends lost 4 bases and 0 bases, in that order; junction bases with no gene match: 5. Here the CDR3 reads CSVVGQRMNTEAFF. The CDR3 DNA follows: TGCAGCGTTGTGGGACAGCGGATGAACACTGAAGCTTTCTTT.

The chain employs TRBV27 and TRBJ1-2; 7 bases fit TRBD1. The germline V gene has CDR1 MNHEY and CDR2 SMNVEV (reference sequence). The CDR3 is 14 amino acids. After removal of 5 bases from V and 4 bases from J, the junction contained 7 bases not matched to a gene. DNA for the CDR3: TGTGCCAGCAGTCGACAGGGTAGTGCCTATGGCTACACCTTC. The encoded protein is CASSRQGSAYGYTF.

As to this clone: This same CDR3 is encoded by further DNA sequences in the sample. The rearrangement uses TRBV7-2 and TRBJ1-6; tentative D call: TRBD1 (5 bases). V was shortened by 4 bases and J by 7 bases, with 8 bases between the two germline ends. The CDR3 loop spans 13 amino acids. CDR1 and CDR2 from the germline V gene are SGHTA and FQGNSA. The CDR3 coding sequence is TGTGCCAGCAGCTCGAGGGGAAATTCACCCCTCCACTTT. Translating it yields CASSSRGNSPLHF. Using reference TRBV7-2 and TRBJ1-6 for the parts outside the CDR3, the full variable domain is GAGVSQSPSNKVTEKGKDVELRCDPISGHTALYWYRQSLGQGLEFLIYFQGNSAPDKSGLPSDRFSAERTGGSVSTLTIQRTQQEDSAVYLCASSSRGNSPLHFGNGTRLTVT.

This clone has just one count. The chain is built from TRBV4-3 and TRBJ1-3; 9 nucleotides line up with TRBD1. Germline CDR1 LGHNA, CDR2 YSLEER. The CDR3 runs to 15 residues. V shed 3 bases and J 6 bases; nucleotides not matched to a gene: 6. CDR3 region: CASSQATGGANTIYF. In nucleotides, the CDR3 is TGCGCCAGCAGCCAGGCTACAGGGGGCGCAAACACCATATATTTT.